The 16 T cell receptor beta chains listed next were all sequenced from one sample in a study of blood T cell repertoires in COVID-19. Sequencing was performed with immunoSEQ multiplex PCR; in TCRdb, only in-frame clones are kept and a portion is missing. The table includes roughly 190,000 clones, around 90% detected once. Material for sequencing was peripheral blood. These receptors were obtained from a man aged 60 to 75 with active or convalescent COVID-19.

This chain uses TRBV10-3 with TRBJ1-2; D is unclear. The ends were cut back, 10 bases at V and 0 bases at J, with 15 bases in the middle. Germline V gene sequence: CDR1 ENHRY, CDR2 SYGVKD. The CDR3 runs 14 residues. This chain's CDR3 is CATRGDFTNYGYTF. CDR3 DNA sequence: TGTGCCACCCGGGGTGACTTTACTAACTATGGCTACACCTTC.

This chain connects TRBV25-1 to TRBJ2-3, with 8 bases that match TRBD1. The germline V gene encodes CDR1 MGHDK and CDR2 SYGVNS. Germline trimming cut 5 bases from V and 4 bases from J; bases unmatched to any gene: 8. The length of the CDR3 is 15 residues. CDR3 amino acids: CASSRTGFGADTQYF. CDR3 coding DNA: TGTGCCAGCAGTAGGACAGGGTTTGGGGCAGATACGCAGTATTTT.

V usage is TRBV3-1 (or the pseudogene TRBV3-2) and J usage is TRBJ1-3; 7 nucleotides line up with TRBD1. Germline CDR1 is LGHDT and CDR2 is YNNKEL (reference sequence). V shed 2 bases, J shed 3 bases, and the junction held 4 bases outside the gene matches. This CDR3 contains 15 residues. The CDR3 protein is CASSQKGAVGNTIYF. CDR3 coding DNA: TGTGCCAGCAGCCAAAAGGGGGCAGTTGGAAACACCATATATTTT.

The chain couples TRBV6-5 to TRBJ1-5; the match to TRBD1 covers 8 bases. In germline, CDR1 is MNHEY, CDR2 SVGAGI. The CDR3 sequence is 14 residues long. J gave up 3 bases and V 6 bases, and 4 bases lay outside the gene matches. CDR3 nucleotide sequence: TGTGCCAGCAGACCAGGGGGCCCCAATCAGCCCCAGCATTTT. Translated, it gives CASRPGGPNQPQHF.

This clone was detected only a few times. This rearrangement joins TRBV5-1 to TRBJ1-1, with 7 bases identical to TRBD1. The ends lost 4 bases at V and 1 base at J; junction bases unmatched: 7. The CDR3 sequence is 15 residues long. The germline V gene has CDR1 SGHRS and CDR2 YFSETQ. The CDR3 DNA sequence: TGCGCCAGCAGCGCCCAAGGGACAGCGAACACTGAAGCTTTCTTT. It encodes CASSAQGTANTEAFF. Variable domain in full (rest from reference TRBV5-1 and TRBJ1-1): KAGVTQTPRYLIKTRGQQVTLSCSPISGHRSVSWYQQTPGQGLQFLFEYFSETQRNKGNFPGRFSGRQFSNSRSEMNVSTLELGDSALYLCASSAQGTANTEAFFGQGTRLTVV.

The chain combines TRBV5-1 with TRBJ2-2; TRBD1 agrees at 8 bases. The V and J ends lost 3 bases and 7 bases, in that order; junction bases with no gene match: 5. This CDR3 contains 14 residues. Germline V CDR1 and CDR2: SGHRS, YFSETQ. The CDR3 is CASSSQGVGGELFF. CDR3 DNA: TGCGCCAGCAGCTCACAGGGGGTTGGCGGGGAGCTGTTTTTT. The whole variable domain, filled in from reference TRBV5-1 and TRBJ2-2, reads KAGVTQTPRYLIKTRGQQVTLSCSPISGHRSVSWYQQTPGQGLQFLFEYFSETQRNKGNFPGRFSGRQFSNSRSEMNVSTLELGDSALYLCASSSQGVGGELFFGEGSRLTVL.

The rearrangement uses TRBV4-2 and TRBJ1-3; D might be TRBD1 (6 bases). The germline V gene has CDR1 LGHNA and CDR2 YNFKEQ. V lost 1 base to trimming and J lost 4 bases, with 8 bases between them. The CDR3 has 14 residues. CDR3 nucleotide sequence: TGTGCCAGCAGCCAAGCAGGGGACGGAAACACCATATATTTT. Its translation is CASSQAGDGNTIYF.

CDR3 sequence (DNA): TGTGCCAGCAGCCGGACAGGGAGGGAAGCTTTCTTT. This sequence encodes CASSRTGREAFF. The chain joins TRBV11-1 to TRBJ1-1, with TRBD1 identical over 8 bases. This CDR3 is built from 12 residues. J gave up 8 bases and V 5 bases, and 4 bases lay outside the gene matches. In germline, CDR1 is SGHAT, CDR2 FQDESV (reference sequence).

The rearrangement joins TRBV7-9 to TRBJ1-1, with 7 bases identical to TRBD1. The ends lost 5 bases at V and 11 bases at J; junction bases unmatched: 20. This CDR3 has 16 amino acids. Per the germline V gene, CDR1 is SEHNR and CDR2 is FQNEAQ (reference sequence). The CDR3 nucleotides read TGTGCCAGCAGCCCCATCCTTGACGGTAAGGGGGCGCGGGCTTTCTTT. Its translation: CASSPILDGKGARAFF.

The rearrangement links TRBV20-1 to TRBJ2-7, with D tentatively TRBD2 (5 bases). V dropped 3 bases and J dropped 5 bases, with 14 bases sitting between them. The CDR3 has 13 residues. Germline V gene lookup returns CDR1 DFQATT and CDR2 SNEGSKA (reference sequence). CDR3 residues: CSASAGGADEQYF. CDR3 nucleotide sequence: TGCAGTGCTAGTGCGGGCGGAGCGGACGAGCAGTACTTC.

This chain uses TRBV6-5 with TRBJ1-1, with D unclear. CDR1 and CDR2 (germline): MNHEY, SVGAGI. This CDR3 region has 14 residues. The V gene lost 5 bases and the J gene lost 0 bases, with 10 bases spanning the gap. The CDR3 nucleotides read TGTGCCAGCAGTACCACGACAATGAACACTGAAGCTTTCTTT. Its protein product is CASSTTTMNTEAFF.

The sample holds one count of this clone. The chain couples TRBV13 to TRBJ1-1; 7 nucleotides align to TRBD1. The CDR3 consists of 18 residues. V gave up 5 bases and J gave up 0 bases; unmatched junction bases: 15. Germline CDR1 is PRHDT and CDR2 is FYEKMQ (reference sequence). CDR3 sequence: CASSETLGQGDMNTEAFF. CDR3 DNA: TGTGCCAGCAGCGAAACCCTGGGGCAGGGGGACATGAACACTGAAGCTTTCTTT.

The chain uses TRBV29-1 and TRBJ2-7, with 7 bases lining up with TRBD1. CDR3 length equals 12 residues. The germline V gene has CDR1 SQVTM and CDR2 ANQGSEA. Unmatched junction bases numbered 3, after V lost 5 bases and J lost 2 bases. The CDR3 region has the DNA TGCAGCGTTTCAGGGGGAACCTACGAGCAGTACTTC. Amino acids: CSVSGGTYEQYF.

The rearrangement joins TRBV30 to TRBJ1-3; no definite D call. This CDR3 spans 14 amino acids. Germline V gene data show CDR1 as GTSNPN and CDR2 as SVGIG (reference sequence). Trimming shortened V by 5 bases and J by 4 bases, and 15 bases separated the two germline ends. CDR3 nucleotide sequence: TGTGCCTGGGCCCCCGCGGATGAGGGAAACACCATATATTTT. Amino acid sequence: CAWAPADEGNTIYF.

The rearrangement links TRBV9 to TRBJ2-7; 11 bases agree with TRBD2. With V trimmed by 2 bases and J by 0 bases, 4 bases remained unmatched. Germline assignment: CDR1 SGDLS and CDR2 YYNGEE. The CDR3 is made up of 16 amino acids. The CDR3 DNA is TGTGCCAGCAGCGTGGCTAGCGGGGGGCCCTCCTACGAGCAGTACTTC. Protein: CASSVASGGPSYEQYF.

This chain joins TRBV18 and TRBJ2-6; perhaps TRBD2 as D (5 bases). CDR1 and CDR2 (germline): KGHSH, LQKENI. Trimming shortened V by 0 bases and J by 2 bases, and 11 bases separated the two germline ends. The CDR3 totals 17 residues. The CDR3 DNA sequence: TGTGCCAGCTCACCACCGGGGAGTTTAGCTGGGGCCAACGTCCTGACTTTC. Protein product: CASSPPGSLAGANVLTF.